The 9 T cell receptor beta chains below were found in one sample sequenced in a study of T cells expressing NK-cell markers. Using the 5' RACE reads, TCRdb records one entry per CDR3 protein without DNA. The listing contains roughly 300,000 distinct CDR3 sequences. Sample: blood T cells: a sorted CD56 or NKG2C T cell subset, CD4+ or CD8+ T cells, or bulk PBMC T cells (not recorded which). The receptors stem from a woman between 18 and 75 years old in good health.

V usage is TRBV7-2 and J usage is TRBJ2-1; the D call from TCRdb, TRBD1, cannot be confirmed without DNA. The germline V gene encodes CDR1 SGHTA and CDR2 FQGNSA. The length of the CDR3 is 14 residues. This chain's CDR3 is CASRLGGSGNEQFF.

The J gene is TRBJ2-5, the V gene TRBV6-2 or TRBV6-3. There are 14 residues in the CDR3. Germline values: CDR1 MNHEY, CDR2 SVGEGT. CDR3 protein: CASRRGLAQETQYF.

This chain uses TRBV30 with TRBJ1-5. The CDR3 spans 14 residues. Germline-derived CDR1 and CDR2 are GTSNPN and SVGIG (reference sequence). This chain's CDR3 is CAWSFRQFSQPQHF.

The genes are TRBV11-1 and TRBJ2-5; as DNA is missing, the TRBD1 call by TCRdb cannot be tested. There are 14 residues in the CDR3. Germline assignment: CDR1 SGHAT and CDR2 FQDESV (reference sequence). The CDR3 loop is CASSQDTFQETQYF.

The chain carries TRBV10-3 and TRBJ1-6; TCRdb outputs TRBD1, but without DNA this stays unchecked. Germline assignment: CDR1 ENHRY and CDR2 SYGVKD. The CDR3 length is 14 residues. CDR3: CAISRDSGNSPLHF.

This chain uses TRBV5-1 with TRBJ1-6; the D gene TCRdb calls, TRBD1, cannot be checked with no DNA. CDR3 length equals 16 residues. Germline values: CDR1 SGHRS, CDR2 YFSETQ. This CDR3 reads CASSLPTGELGSPLHF.

The V call is TRBV20-1, the J call TRBJ2-3; TCRdb's D call of TRBD1 is untestable without DNA. The germline gives CDR1 DFQATT, CDR2 SNEGSKA (reference sequence). This CDR3 is 14 amino acids long. The CDR3 sequence: CSAPHRGSTDTQYF.

This chain uses TRBV29-1 with TRBJ2-2. CDR3 size: 12 residues. CDR1 is SQVTM and CDR2 is ANQGSEA in the germline V gene. The chain's CDR3 is CSVDMVTGELFF.

The V call is TRBV30, the J call TRBJ1-1. CDR1 and CDR2 (germline): GTSNPN, SVGIG (reference sequence). CDR3 length equals 11 residues. CDR3 loop: CAWSVSVEAFF.